Presented here are 12 T cell receptor beta chains from one specimen sequenced in a study of blood T cell repertoires in COVID-19. Only in-frame clones appear in the TCRdb table, and some are missing; sequencing was by immunoSEQ multiplex PCR. The table lists 80,000 to 100,000 clones, approximately 89% of them singletons. Sequenced sample: peripheral blood. The receptors were sampled from a man in his fifties with acute or convalescent COVID-19.

The rearrangement links TRBV7-9 to TRBJ2-7; 7 bases map to TRBD1. The ends lost 0 bases at V and 5 bases at J; junction bases unmatched: 13. This CDR3 comprises 17 residues. CDR1 SEHNR and CDR2 FQNEAQ come from the germline V gene (reference sequence). The CDR3 DNA sequence: TGTGCCAGCAGCTTAGCCGAATGGACAGGAATAGGGGACGAGCAGTACTTC. Translating it yields CASSLAEWTGIGDEQYF.

CDR3 DNA: TGTGCCAGCAGCCAATACAGCGGGAGGGCCGGTGTTGGTGGGCAGTATTTT. It specifies CASSQYSGRAGVGGQYF. The rearrangement joins TRBV3-1 (or the pseudogene TRBV3-2) to TRBJ2-3, with 10 bases that match TRBD2. This CDR3 region has 17 residues. With 2 bases clipped from V and 11 bases from J, the junction kept 16 bases outside the gene matches. The germline V gene encodes CDR1 LGHDT and CDR2 YNNKEL (reference sequence).

This clone was found once. The chain joins TRBV5-1 to TRBJ2-3; possibly TRBD1 for D (6 bases). Germline V lookup: CDR1 SGHRS, CDR2 YFSETQ. CDR3 length: 15 amino acids. Trimming pared 4 bases from V and 2 bases from J, leaving 14 bases between. The CDR3 bases are TGCGCCAGCAGCGGCGGACAGCTAGACACAGATACGCAGTATTTT. Protein sequence: CASSGGQLDTDTQYF.

The chain has TRBV2 and TRBJ2-3, with 7 bases that match TRBD1. After removal of 6 bases from V and 3 bases from J, the junction contained 3 bases not matched to a gene. Germline V CDR1 and CDR2: SNHLY, FYNNEI. This CDR3 is 13 amino acids long. DNA for the CDR3: TGTGCCAGCAGGAGGGGGCGAACAGATACGCAGTATTTT. It encodes CASRRGRTDTQYF.

The rearrangement links TRBV5-1 to TRBJ2-1, with TRBD1 matching over 9 bases. The ends lost 7 bases at V and 8 bases at J; junction bases unmatched: 10. The germline V gene has CDR1 SGHRS and CDR2 YFSETQ. This CDR3 has 14 amino acids. This CDR3 reads CASSGQGTLDEQFF. For the CDR3, the DNA is TGCGCCAGCTCTGGACAGGGGACCCTCGATGAGCAGTTCTTC. Combining the CDR3 with reference TRBV5-1 and TRBJ2-1 gives the whole variable domain KAGVTQTPRYLIKTRGQQVTLSCSPISGHRSVSWYQQTPGQGLQFLFEYFSETQRNKGNFPGRFSGRQFSNSRSEMNVSTLELGDSALYLCASSGQGTLDEQFFGPGTRLTVL.

Only one count was recorded for this clone. The chain combines TRBV29-1 with TRBJ2-5; possibly TRBD2 for D (6 bases). The V end was cut by 7 bases, the J end by 5 bases, with 20 bases between. The CDR3 is 14 amino acids. Germline V gives CDR1 SQVTM, CDR2 ANQGSEA. CDR3 protein: CSAPFLEGEETQYF. For the CDR3, the DNA is TGCAGCGCCCCGTTCCTGGAGGGTGAGGAGACCCAGTACTTC.

The chain links TRBV5-1 to TRBJ1-1; D remains unclear. Trimming cost V 1 base and J 1 base, with 5 bases left between them. Germline V gene data show CDR1 as SGHRS and CDR2 as YFSETQ. The CDR3 spans 13 residues. The CDR3 here is CASSLTGNTEAFF. Here the CDR3 DNA reads TGCGCCAGCAGCTTGACGGGGAACACTGAAGCTTTCTTT.

The V and J genes are TRBV6-5 and TRBJ2-1, with TRBD2 matching over 9 bases. V shed 6 bases and J 7 bases; nucleotides not matched to a gene: 10. The germline gives CDR1 MNHEY, CDR2 SVGAGI. The CDR3 covers 15 residues. The CDR3 loop is CASSLTSGTVNEQFF. CDR3 in DNA: TGTGCCAGCAGCTTGACTAGCGGTACGGTTAATGAGCAGTTCTTC.

The chain uses TRBV2 and TRBJ1-1, with TRBD1 matching 8 bases. V dropped 6 bases and J dropped 6; count of bases not matched to a gene: 12. This CDR3 spans 15 amino acids. CDR1 is SNHLY and CDR2 is FYNNEI in the germline V gene. The CDR3 is CASRVQPGGFAEAFF. Here the CDR3 DNA reads TGTGCCAGCAGGGTCCAGCCAGGGGGCTTCGCTGAAGCTTTCTTT.

The chain combines TRBV3-1 (or the pseudogene TRBV3-2) with TRBJ1-3, with TRBD1 as a possible D gene (6 bases). This CDR3 has 18 residues. Trimming pared 3 bases from V and 1 base from J, leaving 19 bases between. The germline V gene has CDR1 LGHDT and CDR2 YNNKEL (reference sequence). CDR3 sequence: CASSHDHGTPLSGNTIYF. The CDR3 DNA follows: TGTGCCAGCAGCCATGACCACGGGACACCCTTATCTGGAAACACCATATATTTT.

The genes are TRBV12-3 or TRBV12-4 and TRBJ1-2; no firm D call. V lost 4 bases, J lost 0 bases, and 6 bases lay in between. This CDR3 is 13 amino acids long. CDR3 in amino acids: CASSWTSNYGYTF. DNA for the CDR3: TGTGCCAGCAGTTGGACTTCTAACTATGGCTACACCTTC.

This rearrangement joins TRBV29-1 to TRBJ2-1, with D hard to call. The germline CDR1 and CDR2 sequences are SQVTM and ANQGSEA. The ends were cut back, 3 bases at V and 5 bases at J, with 8 bases in the middle. This CDR3 comprises 12 residues. The CDR3 spells CSVERLNNEQFF. The DNA for the CDR3 is TGCAGCGTTGAGAGACTTAACAATGAGCAGTTCTTC.